The clone carrying this TCR beta chain has more than one count but fewer than ten. Collection of roughly 9.8 milliliters of peripheral blood was performed for each donor. V lost 6 bases and J lost 4; bases outside the gene matches: 7. Germline V gives CDR1 MNHEY, CDR2 SMNVEV (reference sequence). The CDR3 is 15 residues long. These data belong to a study of blood T cells in healthy people across ages. Combining a sample-barcoded 5' primer with a J-beta primer mix, a second PCR ran for roughly 6 to 11 cycles. With 12 random nucleotides, a template-switch adaptor tagged each individual cDNA molecule. MiXCR was run by TCRdb on the 5' RACE reads, yielding one entry per CDR3 protein. The repertoire holds approximately 800,000 distinct CDR3 sequences, with around a quarter as singletons. In addition, the sample was reused for a study of T cells of mothers and their children. That source adds: Second-round PCR products received sample barcodes and 2-4 random nucleotides from the M1S primer. Reads obtained per mother exceeded 8.5 million TCR beta CDR3 reads, with several million obtained per child.

This sequence was found in a boy between 10 and 17 years old in good health. The source material was blood. The chain carries TRBV27 and TRBJ1-5; TRBD1 matches at 9 bases. The CDR3 reads CASSDRDRGNQPQHF. The CDR3 bases are TGTGCCAGCAGCGACCGAGACAGGGGGAATCAGCCCCAGCATTTT.